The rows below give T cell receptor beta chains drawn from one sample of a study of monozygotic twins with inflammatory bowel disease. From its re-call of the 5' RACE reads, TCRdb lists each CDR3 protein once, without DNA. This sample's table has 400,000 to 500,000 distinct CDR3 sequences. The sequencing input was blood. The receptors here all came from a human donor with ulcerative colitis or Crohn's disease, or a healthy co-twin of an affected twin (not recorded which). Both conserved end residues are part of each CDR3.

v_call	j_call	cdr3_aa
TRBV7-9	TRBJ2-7	CASSREDEQYF
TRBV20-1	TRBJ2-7	CSARDVGRPSYEQYF
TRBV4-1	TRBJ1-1	CAARGSTEAFF
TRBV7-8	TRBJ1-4	CASSFGTGLEKLFF
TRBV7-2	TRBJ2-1	CASSLGLAGGQYNEQFF
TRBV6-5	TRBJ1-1	CASSYNRGTEAFF
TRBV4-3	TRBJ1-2	CASSQAVWYGYTF
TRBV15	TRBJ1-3	CATSRDLGNTIYF
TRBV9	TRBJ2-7	CASSVAPTNEQYF
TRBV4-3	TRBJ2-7	CASSQWEGLDEQYF
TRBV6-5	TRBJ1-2	CASSYSFGGDRGYYGYTF
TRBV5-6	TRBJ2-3	CASNFPLTRDTQYF
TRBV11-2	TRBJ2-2	CASSLEPGTGELFF
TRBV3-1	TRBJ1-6	CASSQDVFRSSYNSPLHF
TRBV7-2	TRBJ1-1	CASSITGEVNTEAFF
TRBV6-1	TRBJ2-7	CASSPGTGAVGSYEQYF
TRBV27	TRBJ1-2	CASSPDRRHYGYTF
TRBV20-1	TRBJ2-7	CSASKTYEQYF
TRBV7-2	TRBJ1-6	CASSTAGLGESLHF
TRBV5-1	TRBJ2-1	CASRTGTGTNEQFF
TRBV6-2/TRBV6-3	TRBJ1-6	CASSESWNSPLHF
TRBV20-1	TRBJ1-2	CSATRFGQGARGYTF
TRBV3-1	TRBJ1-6	CASSQGEGHSPLHF
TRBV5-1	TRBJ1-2	CASSGPDGYTF
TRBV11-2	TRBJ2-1	CASSSSRIYNEQFF
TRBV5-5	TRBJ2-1	CASSAGLADYDEQFF
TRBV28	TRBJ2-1	CANALAGNEQFF